The clone carrying this TCR beta chain was observed once. Its antigen is undetermined. Some clones are missing from TCRdb's copy, which holds only in-frame ones; the method was immunoSEQ multiplex PCR. The sample contains approximately 90,000 clones, nearly 90% of which appear only once. The sample originates from a study of OX40 agonist ivuxolimab in advanced cancers. Study results and limitations: CD8+ T cells averaged more expanded clones than CD4+.

Germline lookup yields CDR1 SQVTM and CDR2 ANQGSEA. The CDR3 loop spans 12 amino acids. V lost 1 base, J lost 5 bases, and 5 bases lay in between. The material sequenced was CD4+ or CD8+ T cells sorted from blood, taken in a trial of the OX40 agonist ivuxolimab. This receptor was taken from an adult with an advanced solid tumor such as melanoma, head and neck, liver or kidney cancer. The chain uses TRBV29-1 and TRBJ2-2, with TRBD2 as a possible D gene (5 bases). The CDR3 sequence: CSVEGRTGELFF. DNA for the CDR3: TGCAGCGTTGAAGGGAGGACCGGGGAGCTGTTTTTT.